This TCR beta chain is from a study of T cell changes during pregnancy in multiple sclerosis. Using immunoSEQ multiplex PCR, the repertoire was profiled, and TCRdb retains in-frame clones only, with some absent. The sample contains about 100,000 clones, more than 85% of which appear only once. Trimming took 2 bases from V and 3 from J, leaving 14 bases between them. Germline CDR1 is SNHLY and CDR2 is FYNNEI. This CDR3 has 16 amino acids. The source is a female donor with multiple sclerosis, enrolled in a pregnancy study. The material was peripheral blood, obtained in the second trimester of pregnancy. The gene calls are TRBV2 and TRBJ1-5; no reliable D call. The CDR3 DNA follows: TGTGCCAGCAGTGAATCTGCGCAGGCACCCAATCAGCCCCAGCATTTT. Its protein product is CASSESAQAPNQPQHF.